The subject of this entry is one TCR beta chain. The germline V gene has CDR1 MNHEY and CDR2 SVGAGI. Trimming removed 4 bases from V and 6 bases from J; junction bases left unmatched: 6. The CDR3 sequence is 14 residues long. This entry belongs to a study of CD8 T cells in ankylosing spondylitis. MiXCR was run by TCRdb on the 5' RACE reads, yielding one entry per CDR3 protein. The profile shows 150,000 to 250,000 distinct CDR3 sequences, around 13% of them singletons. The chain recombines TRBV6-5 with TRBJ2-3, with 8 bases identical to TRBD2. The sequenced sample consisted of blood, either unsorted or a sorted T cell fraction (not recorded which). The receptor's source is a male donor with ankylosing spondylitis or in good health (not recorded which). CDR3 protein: CASSWTSFQDTQYF. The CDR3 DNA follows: TGTGCCAGCAGTTGGACTAGCTTCCAGGATACGCAGTATTTT.